These 22 T cell receptor beta chains came from one sample sequenced in a study of identical twins. TCRdb re-derived calls from the 5' RACE reads in MiXCR, one entry per CDR3 protein. The sample holds about 430,000 distinct CDR3 sequences, less than 20% seen once. The sequencing input was naive T cells sorted from blood. These receptors all stem from a man between 45 and 60 years old in good health.

This clonotype was detected only a few times. The chain uses TRBV20-1 and TRBJ1-1, with D maybe TRBD1 (6 bases). V was shortened by 6 bases and J by 7 bases, with 27 bases between the two germline ends. This CDR3 spans 16 amino acids. Germline CDR1 reads DFQATT; CDR2 reads SNEGSKA (reference sequence). The CDR3 reads CSALPALGGANYEAFF. The DNA of the CDR3 is TGCAGTGCACTACCCGCCCTCGGGGGCGCTAACTATGAAGCTTTCTTT.

This chain uses TRBV7-9 with TRBJ2-7; D is possibly TRBD2 (6 bases). There are 15 residues in the CDR3. V was shortened by 0 bases and J by 4 bases, with 13 bases between the two germline ends. Germline V gene lookup returns CDR1 SEHNR and CDR2 FQNEAQ (reference sequence). The CDR3 loop reads CASSLALLGGYEQYF. The DNA for the CDR3 is TGTGCCAGCAGCTTAGCGCTCCTAGGAGGGTACGAGCAGTACTTC.

This clonotype has only a few counts. The chain joins TRBV4-1 to TRBJ1-2; 7 bases agree with TRBD1. Germline V gene data show CDR1 as MGHRA and CDR2 as YSYEKL. The CDR3 contains 14 residues. Unmatched junction bases numbered 7, after V lost 1 base and J lost 8 bases. In DNA form, the CDR3 reads TGCGCCAGCAGCCAAGTCAGACAGGGATACGGCTACACCTTC. Its translation: CASSQVRQGYGYTF.

The chain combines TRBV9 with TRBJ2-3; 8 bases align to TRBD2. CDR3 length equals 16 residues. Per germline, CDR1 SGDLS and CDR2 YYNGEE. V trimming: 4 bases; J trimming: 0 bases; junction bases outside the gene matches: 7. CDR3 protein: CASSTRGGTSTDTQYF. The DNA of the CDR3 is TGTGCCAGCAGCACCCGCGGGGGGACCAGCACAGATACGCAGTATTTT.

The sample holds a few counts of this clonotype. The gene calls are TRBV7-8 and TRBJ2-3; 9 bases are a match to TRBD1. The CDR3 consists of 15 residues. Germline CDR1 reads SGHVS; CDR2 reads FQNEAQ. V gave up 6 bases and J gave up 5 bases; unmatched junction bases: 9. This CDR3 is CASRLTGGQGDTQYF. The CDR3 DNA follows: TGTGCCAGCAGACTCACAGGGGGCCAGGGAGATACGCAGTATTTT.

The chain joins TRBV12-3 or TRBV12-4 to TRBJ1-6; D is perhaps TRBD1 (5 bases). There are 14 residues in the CDR3. V dropped 5 bases and J dropped 11 bases, with 16 bases sitting between them. In DNA form, the CDR3 reads TGTGCCAGCAGTCAGGGAGCCCTCCGTGCACCCCTCCACTTT. This codes for CASSQGALRAPLHF.

There are a few counts of this clonotype. J is TRBJ2-7 and V is TRBV20-1, with D possibly matching TRBD2 (5 bases). Germline V gives CDR1 DFQATT, CDR2 SNEGSKA (reference sequence). Trimming stripped 3 bases from V and 2 bases from J, with 8 bases between. This CDR3 comprises 12 residues. The CDR3 reads CSASGEAYEQYF. CDR3 nucleotides: TGCAGTGCTAGCGGGGAAGCCTACGAGCAGTACTTC.

This clonotype occurred many times. The rearrangement uses TRBV20-1 and TRBJ1-1; 8 nucleotides line up with TRBD1. Germline values: CDR1 DFQATT, CDR2 SNEGSKA (reference sequence). J was trimmed by 5 bases and V by 6 bases; bases with no gene match: 8. This CDR3 spans 13 amino acids. The CDR3 DNA reads TGCAGTGCACCCGGGACAGGTGATACTGAAGCTTTCTTT. Translated: CSAPGTGDTEAFF.

This chain connects TRBV6-5 to TRBJ2-1, with D unresolved. The CDR3 contains 11 residues. V was shortened by 6 bases and J by 7 bases, with 7 bases between the two germline ends. CDR1 is MNHEY and CDR2 is SVGAGI in the germline V gene. CDR3 coding DNA: TGTGCCAGCAGGCGATTTAATGAGCAGTTCTTC. It is translated as CASRRFNEQFF.

In its sample, this clonotype was seen a few times. This chain links TRBV6-1 with TRBJ1-1, with D perhaps TRBD1 (5 bases). CDR3 length equals 12 residues. Germline loops: CDR1 MNHNS, CDR2 SASEGT. V was cut by 10 bases and J by 5 bases, with 14 bases left in between. The CDR3 DNA follows: TGTGCCACCTACTTGGGGGTAACTGAAGCTTTCTTT. It specifies CATYLGVTEAFF.

The chain has TRBV24-1 and TRBJ2-3; D is undetermined. CDR3 size: 12 residues. Per the germline V gene, CDR1 is KGHDR and CDR2 is SFDVKD. Trimming cost V 7 bases and J 1 base, with 5 bases left between them. DNA for the CDR3: TGTGCCACCAGGGGCGGCACAGATACGCAGTATTTT. This translates into CATRGGTDTQYF.

This clonotype was counted at least ten times. This chain links TRBV20-1 with TRBJ2-5; 10 bases agree with TRBD1. This CDR3 is built from 15 residues. Looked up from germline, CDR1 is DFQATT and CDR2 is SNEGSKA (reference sequence). J gave up 0 bases and V 4 bases, and 5 bases lay outside the gene matches. This CDR3 reads CSANRDRGHQETQYF. CDR3 in DNA: TGCAGTGCTAACCGGGACAGGGGCCACCAAGAGACCCAGTACTTC.

The V and J genes are TRBV10-3 and TRBJ2-3; 7 bases map to TRBD2. Looked up from germline, CDR1 is ENHRY and CDR2 is SYGVKD. The CDR3 totals 14 residues. Losses at the gene ends were 5 bases for V and 3 bases for J; bases not matched to a gene: 5. DNA of the CDR3: TGTGCCATCAGTCGGCTAGCGGAGACAGATACGCAGTATTTT. Residues: CAISRLAETDTQYF.

There are many counts of this clonotype. The chain carries TRBV12-3 or TRBV12-4 and TRBJ2-2; 7 bases agree with TRBD1. Unmatched junction bases numbered 1, after V lost 2 bases and J lost 1 base. This CDR3 region has 15 residues. In nucleotides, the CDR3 is TGTGCCAGCAGTTTACACAGGGGGAACACCGGGGAGCTGTTTTTT. Residues: CASSLHRGNTGELFF.

In its sample, this clonotype was seen a few times. The CDR3 protein is CASSRLAAFQEQFF. The CDR3 DNA reads as TGTGCCAGCAGTCGACTAGCGGCCTTCCAGGAGCAGTTCTTC. The V gene is TRBV27, the J gene TRBJ2-1, with 9 bases lining up with TRBD2. V was clipped by 5 bases and J by 10 bases; unmatched bases: 9. The germline V gene encodes CDR1 MNHEY and CDR2 SMNVEV (reference sequence). This CDR3 has 14 residues.

This chain connects TRBV4-3 to TRBJ2-3; 9 nucleotides match TRBD2. Germline CDR1 reads LGHNA; CDR2 reads YSLEER. The trim removed 1 base at V and 2 bases at J, leaving 10 bases unmatched. The CDR3 sequence is 18 residues long. The DNA of the CDR3 is TGCGCCAGCAGCCAAGTCTTCCGTAGCGGGGGCAACACAGATACGCAGTATTTT. This codes for CASSQVFRSGGNTDTQYF.

The chain links TRBV7-6 to TRBJ2-1; 9 bases line up with TRBD1. The V and J ends lost 5 bases and 9 bases, in that order; junction bases with no gene match: 2. Germline assignment: CDR1 SGHVS and CDR2 FNYEAQ. The CDR3 is made up of 12 amino acids. CDR3 in DNA: TGTGCCAGCAGCGAGGACAGGGGTGAGCAGTTCTTC. Protein: CASSEDRGEQFF.

This clonotype has at least ten counts. This sequence joins TRBV19 and TRBJ2-4; TRBD1 might be the D (5 bases). Trimming cost V 3 bases and J 8 bases, with 17 bases left between them. Germline V gene sequence: CDR1 LNHDA, CDR2 SQIVND (reference sequence). The CDR3 sequence is 15 residues long. The CDR3 nucleotides are TGTGCCAGTAGTATCGGCAGGGCCTCCTCGGACATTCAGTACTTC. Protein product: CASSIGRASSDIQYF.

In its sample, this clonotype was seen a few times. This chain joins TRBV10-3 and TRBJ2-7, with TRBD1 identical over 7 bases. Germline V CDR1 and CDR2: ENHRY, SYGVKD. The CDR3 has 17 residues. After removal of 0 bases from V and 0 bases from J, the junction contained 8 bases not matched to a gene. This chain's CDR3 is CAISESPYRDSSYEQYF. In DNA form, the CDR3 reads TGTGCCATCAGTGAGTCACCCTACAGGGACAGCTCCTACGAGCAGTACTTC.

V and J are TRBV27 and TRBJ2-1, with D unclear. CDR1 is MNHEY and CDR2 is SMNVEV in the germline V gene (reference sequence). The CDR3 extends over 15 amino acids. The V gene lost 5 bases and the J gene lost 0 bases, with 11 bases spanning the gap. As DNA, the CDR3 is TGTGCCAGCAGTCCCTTATACGACTCCTACAATGAGCAGTTCTTC. This encodes CASSPLYDSYNEQFF.

The V and J genes are TRBV12-3 or TRBV12-4 and TRBJ2-7; D call uncertain. The germline V and J ends were trimmed by 4 bases and 9 bases, with 16 bases remaining between them. CDR3 length equals 13 residues. The CDR3 spells CASSYTGGWAQYF. For the CDR3, the DNA is TGTGCCAGCAGTTACACGGGCGGTTGGGCGCAGTACTTC.

Here the CDR3 reads CASSLGGLGHTEAFF. CDR3 sequence (DNA): TGTGCCAGCAGTTTAGGGGGACTAGGGCACACTGAAGCTTTCTTT. The chain carries TRBV12-3 or TRBV12-4 and TRBJ1-1, with D perhaps matching TRBD1 (5 bases). Trimming pared 1 base from V and 3 bases from J, leaving 12 bases between. The CDR3 contains 15 residues.